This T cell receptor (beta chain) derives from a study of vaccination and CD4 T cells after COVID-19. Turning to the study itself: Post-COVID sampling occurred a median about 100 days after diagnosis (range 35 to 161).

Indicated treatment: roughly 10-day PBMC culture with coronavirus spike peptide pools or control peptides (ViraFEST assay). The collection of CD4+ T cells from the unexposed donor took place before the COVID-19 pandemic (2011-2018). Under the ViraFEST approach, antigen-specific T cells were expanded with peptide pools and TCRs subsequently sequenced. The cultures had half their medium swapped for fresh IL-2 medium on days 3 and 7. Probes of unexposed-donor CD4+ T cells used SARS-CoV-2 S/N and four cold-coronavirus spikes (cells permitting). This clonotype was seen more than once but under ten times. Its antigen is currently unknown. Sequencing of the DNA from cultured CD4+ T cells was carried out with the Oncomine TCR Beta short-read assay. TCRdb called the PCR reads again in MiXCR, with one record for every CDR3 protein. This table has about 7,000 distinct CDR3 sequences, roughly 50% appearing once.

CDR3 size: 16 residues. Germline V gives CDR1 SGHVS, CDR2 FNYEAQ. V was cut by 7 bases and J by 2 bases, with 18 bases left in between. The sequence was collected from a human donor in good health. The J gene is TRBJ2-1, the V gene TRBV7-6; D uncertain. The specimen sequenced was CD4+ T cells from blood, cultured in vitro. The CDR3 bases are TGTGCCAGCACCAGTGCCTTGGCCAGTACCTACAATGAGCAGTTCTTC. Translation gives CASTSALASTYNEQFF. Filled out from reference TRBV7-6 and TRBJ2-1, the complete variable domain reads GAGVSQSPRYKVTKRGQDVALRCDPISGHVSLYWYRQALGQGPEFLTYFNYEAQQDKSGLPNDRFSAERPEGSISTLTIQRTEQRDSAMYRCASTSALASTYNEQFFGPGTRLTVL.